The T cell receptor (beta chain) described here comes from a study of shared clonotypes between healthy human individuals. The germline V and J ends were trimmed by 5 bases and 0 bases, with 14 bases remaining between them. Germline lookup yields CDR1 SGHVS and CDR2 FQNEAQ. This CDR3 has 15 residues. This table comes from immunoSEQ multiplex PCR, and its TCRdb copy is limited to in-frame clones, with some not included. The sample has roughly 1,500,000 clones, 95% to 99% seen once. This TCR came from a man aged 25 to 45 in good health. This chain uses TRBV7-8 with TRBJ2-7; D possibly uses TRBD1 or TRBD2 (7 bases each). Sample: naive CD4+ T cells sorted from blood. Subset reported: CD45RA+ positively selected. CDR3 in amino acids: CASSRAGGGSYEQYF. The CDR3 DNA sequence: TGTGCCAGCAGCCGAGCAGGGGGGGGCTCCTACGAGCAGTACTTC.